A single sample is the source of the 22 T cell receptor beta chains below, sequenced in a study of identical twins. MiXCR, applied by TCRdb to the 5' RACE reads, yields one record per CDR3 protein. The data contain 450,000 to 650,000 distinct CDR3 sequences, 7.5% to 10% of them singletons. These data were likewise used in another study, on yellow fever vaccine responses in identical twins.

Sequencing used PBMCs. These receptors came from a woman younger than 35 in good health.

The CDR3 sequence is CASSQVGGPVRETQYF. DNA of the CDR3: TGCGCCAGCAGCCAAGTGGGAGGGCCGGTCCGAGAGACCCAGTACTTC. The chain employs TRBV4-1 and TRBJ2-5; 7 positions match TRBD2. The germline gives CDR1 MGHRA, CDR2 YSYEKL. CDR3 size: 16 residues. The V segment lost 1 base and the J segment 4 bases; nucleotides outside the gene matches: 9.

This clonotype occurred a few times. The chain has TRBV28 and TRBJ2-2; the match to TRBD2 covers 7 bases. The CDR3 covers 18 residues. The V gene's germline CDR1 is MDHEN and CDR2 SYDVKM. V was pared by 3 bases and J by 0 bases, with 10 bases of the junction left unmatched. The CDR3 DNA sequence: TGTGCCAGCAGTTTTGATTTGAGCGGGGCAACGAACACCGGGGAGCTGTTTTTT. It codes for CASSFDLSGATNTGELFF.

This chain uses TRBV20-1 with TRBJ2-5; a possible D gene is TRBD1 (5 bases). CDR1 and CDR2 from the germline V gene are DFQATT and SNEGSKA (reference sequence). Trimming cost V 0 bases and J 4 bases, with 12 bases left between them. The CDR3 extends over 14 amino acids. CDR3 residues: CSAREGATTETQYF. In nucleotides, the CDR3 is TGCAGTGCTAGAGAAGGGGCGACAACAGAGACCCAGTACTTC.

This clonotype was counted ten times or more. V usage is TRBV28 and J usage is TRBJ1-5, with D hard to call. The V and J ends lost 6 bases and 12 bases respectively, with 9 bases between them. Germline V lookup: CDR1 MDHEN, CDR2 SYDVKM. This CDR3 contains 10 residues. In nucleotides, the CDR3 is TGTGCCAGCAGCGGGGTTCTCCAGCATTTT. Translation: CASSGVLQHF.

This clonotype was seen repeatedly, ten times or more. The V gene is TRBV6-6, the J gene TRBJ1-2; D is ambiguous. Germline V CDR1 and CDR2: MNHNY, SVGAGI (reference sequence). This CDR3 is 12 amino acids long. Trimming cost V 4 bases and J 7 bases, with 10 bases left between them. The CDR3 is CASSSTGSGYTF. Here the CDR3 DNA reads TGTGCCAGCAGTTCCACCGGGAGTGGCTACACCTTC.

This clonotype was picked up a small number of times. The chain is built from TRBV27 and TRBJ2-7; D is unresolved. There are 16 residues in the CDR3. Germline V CDR1 and CDR2: MNHEY, SMNVEV (reference sequence). The ends were cut back, 3 bases at V and 0 bases at J, with 15 bases in the middle. CDR3 amino acids: CASSFSGFGFSYEQYF. For the CDR3, the DNA is TGTGCCAGCAGTTTTTCGGGTTTTGGCTTCTCCTACGAGCAGTACTTC.

At least ten counts were recorded for this clonotype. The chain combines TRBV28 with TRBJ1-5; D call uncertain. This CDR3 region has 12 residues. Trimming left V 3 bases short and J 5 bases short, with 5 bases between. CDR1 is MDHEN, CDR2 SYDVKM, per germline. The CDR3 sequence: CASSFRDQPQHF. In nucleotides, the CDR3 is TGTGCCAGCAGTTTCCGGGATCAGCCCCAGCATTTT.

This clonotype was observed a handful of times. This chain uses TRBV12-3 or TRBV12-4 with TRBJ2-7; D not certain. V was trimmed by 5 bases and J by 2 bases, leaving 13 bases between them. This CDR3 contains 14 residues. This CDR3 is CASSRTGLTYEQYF. Here the CDR3 DNA reads TGTGCCAGCAGTCGGACGGGCCTTACCTACGAGCAGTACTTC.

The sample holds many counts of this clonotype. The chain recombines TRBV20-1 with TRBJ2-5, with no clear D. Germline values: CDR1 DFQATT, CDR2 SNEGSKA (reference sequence). The CDR3 totals 11 residues. Trimming stripped 5 bases from V and 5 bases from J, with 9 bases between. The CDR3 nucleotides read TGCAGTGCTGGCTTTGTGGAGACCCAGTACTTC. Residues: CSAGFVETQYF.

This clonotype was counted only a few times. The chain recombines TRBV3-1 with TRBJ1-6; tentative D call: TRBD1 (5 bases). The CDR3 consists of 14 residues. V was clipped by 0 bases and J by 9 bases, with 9 bases between them. Germline V gene data show CDR1 as LGHDT and CDR2 as YNNKEL (reference sequence). The CDR3 coding sequence is TGTGCCAGCAGCCAAGAGTCCGGGGGTTCACCCCTCCACTTT. Its protein is CASSQESGGSPLHF.

The chain joins TRBV6-2 or TRBV6-3 to TRBJ2-4; TRBD2 agrees at 9 bases. CDR3 length: 18 residues. Trimming took 2 bases from V and 0 from J; bases not matched to a gene: 8. CDR1 is MNHEY and CDR2 is SVGEGT in the germline V gene. CDR3 nucleotide sequence: TGTGCCAGCAGTTACCTCGGCCTAGCGGGAATAGCCAAAAACATTCAGTACTTC. This encodes CASSYLGLAGIAKNIQYF.

The chain has TRBV29-1 and TRBJ2-3; weak D call: TRBD2 (5 bases). The CDR3 loop spans 12 amino acids. From germline, CDR1 is SQVTM and CDR2 ANQGSEA. V dropped 5 bases and J dropped 6 bases, with 12 bases sitting between them. Here the CDR3 reads CSVKGAIDTQYF. CDR3 nucleotide sequence: TGCAGCGTTAAGGGAGCTATCGATACGCAGTATTTT.

This clonotype was counted ten times or more. V gene TRBV6-2 or TRBV6-3 combines with J gene TRBJ2-1; D unclear. Germline V gene data show CDR1 as MNHEY and CDR2 as SVGEGT. Trimming took 2 bases from V and 9 from J, leaving 17 bases between them. The CDR3 runs 15 residues. The CDR3 spells CASSYDGPYFSEQFF. CDR3 DNA: TGTGCCAGCAGTTACGACGGTCCCTACTTCAGTGAGCAGTTCTTC.

In DNA, the CDR3 is TGTGCCAGCTCACCACCGGCGGGTGGCAATGAGCAGTTCTTC. Its translation is CASSPPAGGNEQFF. This sequence joins TRBV18 and TRBJ2-1; a possible D gene is TRBD2 (5 bases). CDR1 KGHSH and CDR2 LQKENI come from the germline V gene. This CDR3 is built from 14 residues. The V end was cut by 0 bases, the J end by 6 bases, with 9 bases between.

This clonotype was seen a few times. This chain connects TRBV4-2 to TRBJ1-1; 7 bases map to TRBD1. This CDR3 is built from 12 residues. Germline CDR1 LGHNA, CDR2 YNFKEQ. J gave up 7 bases and V 2 bases, and 1 base lay outside the gene matches. The CDR3 DNA reads TGTGCCAGCAGCCAACAGGGGGGTGAAGCTTTCTTT. It yields the protein CASSQQGGEAFF.

The gene calls are TRBV9 and TRBJ1-1, with a tentative D call TRBD1 (5 bases). Deletions cut 0 bases from V and 1 base from J, with 13 bases between. Germline V gene sequence: CDR1 SGDLS, CDR2 YYNGEE. The CDR3 is made up of 16 amino acids. The CDR3 DNA reads as TGTGCCAGCAGCGTAGGGGGTCGGGGACCGAACACTGAAGCTTTCTTT. It encodes CASSVGGRGPNTEAFF.

This sequence joins TRBV15 and TRBJ2-7; TRBD2 might be the D (5 bases). The V gene's germline CDR1 is LNHNV and CDR2 YYDKDF (reference sequence). Trimming removed 0 bases at V and 4 bases at J, with 13 bases between. The CDR3 totals 15 residues. The CDR3 region has the DNA TGTGCCACCAGCAGAGATCCGGGGTTGGGATACGAGCAGTACTTC. Translating it yields CATSRDPGLGYEQYF.

This clonotype was counted many times. The V gene is TRBV12-3 or TRBV12-4, the J gene TRBJ1-5; weak D call: TRBD1 (6 bases). Trimming removed 4 bases at V and 2 bases at J, with 9 bases between. The CDR3 is 14 amino acids. Here the CDR3 DNA reads TGTGCCAGCAGTTGGGCAGGGGGCAATCAGCCCCAGCATTTT. This encodes CASSWAGGNQPQHF.

This clonotype was observed a handful of times. V and J are TRBV6-5 and TRBJ2-1; 15 bases align to TRBD2. The V gene's germline CDR1 is MNHEY and CDR2 SVGAGI. J gave up 7 bases and V 0 bases, and 7 bases lay outside the gene matches. The CDR3 is made up of 18 amino acids. CDR3 sequence: CASSYSGLAGGGRNEQFF. The CDR3 nucleotides read TGTGCCAGCAGTTACTCGGGACTAGCGGGAGGAGGGAGGAATGAGCAGTTCTTC.

This clonotype has just a few counts. The chain links TRBV7-2 to TRBJ2-7, with D perhaps TRBD1 (6 bases). Trimming stripped 2 bases from V and 1 base from J, with 9 bases between. The CDR3 covers 14 residues. Germline V gives CDR1 SGHTA, CDR2 FQGNSA. The DNA for the CDR3 is TGTGCCAGCAGCTTACGGACAGTATCCTACGAGCAGTACTTC. Translated, it gives CASSLRTVSYEQYF.

J is TRBJ2-7 and V is TRBV11-2; 10 nucleotides align to TRBD2. This CDR3 region has 18 residues. With V trimmed by 1 base and J by 2 bases, 11 bases remained unmatched. Germline CDR1 and CDR2: SGHAT and FQNNGV. CDR3 sequence: CASSLVPLLAGYPYEQYF. The CDR3 nucleotides are TGTGCCAGCAGCTTAGTCCCTTTACTAGCGGGATACCCCTACGAGCAGTACTTC.

This clonotype was recorded a few times. The J gene is TRBJ2-7, the V gene TRBV25-1; TRBD2 is a possible D gene (5 bases). The germline V gene encodes CDR1 MGHDK and CDR2 SYGVNS. Trimming left V 1 base short and J 8 bases short, with 15 bases between. The CDR3 runs to 14 residues. CDR3 sequence reads: CASSESRTDFQQYF. The CDR3 coding sequence is TGTGCCAGCAGTGAATCTCGGACGGACTTCCAGCAGTACTTC.